This T cell receptor beta chain is drawn from a study of breast tumors, draining lymph nodes, adjacent tissues. Broader study findings: Data only fit, rather than demonstrated, lymph node origin of most tumor T cells. Luminal-like breast cancer showed significantly higher tumor–nontumor repertoire similarity than basal-like. Tumor TCR diversity was below lymph nodes but above nontumor tissue.

At least ten counts were recorded for this clonotype. Its antigen is not identified. Samples came from axillary lymph nodes draining the breast cancer. The CDR3 length is 16 residues. The V end lost 2 bases, the J end lost 6 bases, and 16 bases lay between the germline ends. The germline CDR1 and CDR2 sequences are LNHDA and SQIVND (reference sequence). TCRdb ran MiXCR on the multiplex PCR reads and lists one entry per CDR3 protein. The data contain about 180,000 distinct CDR3 sequences, roughly a third of them seen just once; the ten biggest clones take up around 4.5%. The clonotype originates from a female donor with breast cancer. Some clones in this sample may be carry-over from other donors' samples. The rearrangement joins TRBV19 to TRBJ2-2; possibly TRBD2 for D (5 bases). Sequencing input: axillary lymph node tissue. This CDR3 reads CASSIRGSRSPGELFF. The CDR3 region has the DNA TGTGCCAGTAGTATAAGAGGGTCTAGATCCCCCGGGGAGCTGTTTTTT.